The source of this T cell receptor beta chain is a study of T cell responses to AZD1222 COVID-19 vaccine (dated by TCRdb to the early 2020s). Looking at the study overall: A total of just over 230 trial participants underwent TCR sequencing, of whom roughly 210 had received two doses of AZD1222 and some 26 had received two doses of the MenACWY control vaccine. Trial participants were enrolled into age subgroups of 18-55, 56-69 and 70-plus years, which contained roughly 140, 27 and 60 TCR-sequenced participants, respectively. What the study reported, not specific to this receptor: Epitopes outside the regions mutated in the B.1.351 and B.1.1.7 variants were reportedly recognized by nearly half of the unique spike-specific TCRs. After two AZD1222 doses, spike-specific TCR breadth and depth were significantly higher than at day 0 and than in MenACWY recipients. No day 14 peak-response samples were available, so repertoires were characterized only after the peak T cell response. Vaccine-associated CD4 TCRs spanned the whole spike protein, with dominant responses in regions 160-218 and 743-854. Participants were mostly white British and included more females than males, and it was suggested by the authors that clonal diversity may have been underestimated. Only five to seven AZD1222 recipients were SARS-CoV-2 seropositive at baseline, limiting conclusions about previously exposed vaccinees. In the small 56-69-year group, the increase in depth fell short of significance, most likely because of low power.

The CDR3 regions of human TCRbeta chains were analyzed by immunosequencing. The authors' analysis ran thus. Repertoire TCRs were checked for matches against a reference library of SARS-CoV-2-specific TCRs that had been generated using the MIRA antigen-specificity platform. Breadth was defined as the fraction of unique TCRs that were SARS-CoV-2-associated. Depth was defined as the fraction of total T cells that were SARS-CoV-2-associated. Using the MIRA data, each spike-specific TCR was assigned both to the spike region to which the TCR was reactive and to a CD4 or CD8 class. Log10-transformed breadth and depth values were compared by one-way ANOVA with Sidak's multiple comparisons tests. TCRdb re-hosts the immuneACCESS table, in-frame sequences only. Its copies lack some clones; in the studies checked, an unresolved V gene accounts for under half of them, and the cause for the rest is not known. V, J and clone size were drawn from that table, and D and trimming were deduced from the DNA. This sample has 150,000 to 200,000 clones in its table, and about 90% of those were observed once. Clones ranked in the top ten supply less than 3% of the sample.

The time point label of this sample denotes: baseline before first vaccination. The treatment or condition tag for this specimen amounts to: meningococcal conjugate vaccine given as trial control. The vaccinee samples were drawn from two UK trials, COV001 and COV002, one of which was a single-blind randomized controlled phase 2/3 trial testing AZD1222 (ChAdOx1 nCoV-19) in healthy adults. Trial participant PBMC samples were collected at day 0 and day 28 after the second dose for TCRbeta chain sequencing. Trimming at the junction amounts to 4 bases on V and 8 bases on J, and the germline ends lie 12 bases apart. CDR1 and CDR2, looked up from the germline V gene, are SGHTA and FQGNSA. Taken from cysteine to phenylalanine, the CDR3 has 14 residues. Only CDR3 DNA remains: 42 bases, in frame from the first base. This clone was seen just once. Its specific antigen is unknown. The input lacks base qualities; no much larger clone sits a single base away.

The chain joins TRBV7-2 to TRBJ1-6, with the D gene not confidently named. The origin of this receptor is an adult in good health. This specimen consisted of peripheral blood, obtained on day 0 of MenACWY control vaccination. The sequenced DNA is TGTGCCAGCAGCTCAAGAGGCTCCGATTCACCCCTCCACTTT. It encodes CASSSRGSDSPLHF.